One T cell receptor (beta chain) is described in this entry. No antigen is known for it. This record comes from a study of cytotoxic CD8 clonotypes in ibrutinib-treated CLL. Study observations and caveats: Private clonotypes, not public ones, expanded at ibrutinib response. Clonality went up at the time of ibrutinib response, stayed stable in sustained remission, and later dropped back toward its baseline level at progression.

Clones were read by immunoSEQ multiplex PCR, and TCRdb kept only the in-frame ones, dropping some. The sample lists around 310,000 clones, almost 80% seen once, with over 5% in the top ten. The CDR3 consists of 17 residues. Per the germline V gene, CDR1 is LGHNA and CDR2 is YSLEER. Trimming cost V 0 bases and J 3 bases; bases outside gene matches: 11. Sequencing used PBMCs, obtained before ibrutinib treatment. J is TRBJ2-7 and V is TRBV4-3; 7 bases are a match to TRBD2. The receptor comes from a human donor with chronic lymphocytic leukemia. CDR3 protein: CASSQDSSREFFYEQYF. The CDR3 coding sequence is TGCGCCAGCAGCCAAGATTCTTCGCGGGAGTTTTTCTACGAGCAGTACTTC.